These 21 T cell receptor beta chains were sequenced from one sample in a study of OX40 agonist ivuxolimab in advanced cancers. TCRdb's table, derived via immunoSEQ multiplex PCR, lists solely in-frame clones and lacks some. Seen here are some 78,000 clones, 85% to 95% observed once, and the top ten hold 2.5% to 3%. The specimen was CD4+ or CD8+ T cells sorted from blood, collected in a trial of the OX40 agonist ivuxolimab. The receptors originated from an adult with an advanced solid tumor such as melanoma, head and neck, liver or kidney cancer.

For the CDR3, the DNA is TGTGCCAGCAGTTTAAGGCCCTACAATGAGCAGTTCTTC. Its translation is CASSLRPYNEQFF. The chain has TRBV27 and TRBJ2-1; no firm D call. The CDR3 has 13 residues. Germline CDR1 is MNHEY and CDR2 is SMNVEV (reference sequence). The ends were cut back, 2 bases at V and 2 bases at J, with 4 bases in the middle.

The chain combines TRBV28 with TRBJ1-5, with 9 bases aligning to TRBD1. This CDR3 has 14 amino acids. V lost 6 bases, J lost 7 bases, and 7 bases stayed unmatched. The germline V gene encodes CDR1 MDHEN and CDR2 SYDVKM. The CDR3 region has the DNA TGTGCCAGCAGCGGACAGGGGATGGGGCAGCCCCAGCATTTT. It yields the protein CASSGQGMGQPQHF. The complete variable domain, with remaining parts taken from reference TRBV28 and TRBJ1-5, reads DVKVTQSSRYLVKRTGEKVFLECVQDMDHENMFWYRQDPGLGLRLIYFSYDVKMKEKGDIPEGYSVSREKKERFSLILESASTNQTSMYLCASSGQGMGQPQHFGDGTRLSIL.

The J gene is TRBJ2-7, the V gene TRBV5-4, with unresolved D. The CDR3 covers 12 residues. CDR1 and CDR2 from the germline V gene are SGHNT and YYREEE (reference sequence). V lost 0 bases and J 5 bases, leaving 6 bases between the germline ends. The CDR3 DNA is TGTGCCAGCAGCTTGGACGTCAACGAGCAGTACTTC. Protein sequence: CASSLDVNEQYF.

This clone was observed once. The chain links TRBV27 to TRBJ1-5; a weak D match, TRBD1 (6 bases). Germline CDR1 MNHEY, CDR2 SMNVEV (reference sequence). This CDR3 is 15 amino acids long. V was trimmed by 3 bases and J by 3 bases, leaving 12 bases between them. The chain's CDR3 is CASSLSDSNNQPQHF. The CDR3 DNA is TGTGCCAGCAGTTTGTCGGACAGTAACAATCAGCCCCAGCATTTT.

The chain has TRBV5-1 and TRBJ2-3; D is tentatively TRBD1 or TRBD2 (5 bases each). V was shortened by 0 bases and J by 5 bases, with 10 bases between the two germline ends. This CDR3 is built from 14 residues. Germline loops: CDR1 SGHRS, CDR2 YFSETQ. The CDR3 protein is CASSLGGEKDTQYF. CDR3 nucleotide sequence: TGCGCCAGCAGCTTGGGAGGGGAAAAAGATACGCAGTATTTT.

The chain has TRBV6-5 and TRBJ1-4; D is possibly TRBD1 (6 bases). V was shortened by 6 bases and J by 8 bases, with 16 bases between the two germline ends. Per the germline V gene, CDR1 is MNHEY and CDR2 is SVGAGI. This CDR3 contains 14 residues. The chain's CDR3 is CASRTGPVWEKLFF. In DNA, the CDR3 is TGTGCCAGCAGAACAGGGCCCGTATGGGAAAAACTGTTTTTT.

The table lists this clone with a count of one. V is TRBV7-9 and J is TRBJ2-3, with a possible D match to TRBD1 (5 bases). V lost 5 bases, J lost 1 base, and 13 bases lay in between. Germline V gene sequence: CDR1 SEHNR, CDR2 FQNEAQ (reference sequence). This CDR3 has 15 amino acids. The CDR3 protein is CASSPNVGGTDTQYF. CDR3 coding DNA: TGTGCCAGCAGCCCTAACGTAGGGGGCACAGATACGCAGTATTTT.

This rearrangement joins TRBV29-1 to TRBJ1-1; TRBD1 matches at 7 bases. The CDR3 runs to 13 residues. Germline V lookup: CDR1 SQVTM, CDR2 ANQGSEA. V trimming: 5 bases; J trimming: 1 base; junction bases outside the gene matches: 4. The CDR3 region has the DNA TGCAGCGTTCAGAGGACAGGGAACACTGAAGCTTTCTTT. As protein: CSVQRTGNTEAFF.

J is TRBJ2-7 and V is TRBV9, with D possibly being TRBD2 (6 bases). The CDR3 covers 14 residues. Trimming took 4 bases from V and 2 from J, leaving 13 bases between them. The V gene's germline CDR1 is SGDLS and CDR2 YYNGEE. The CDR3 sequence: CASSSGEPTYEQYF. The CDR3 region has the DNA TGTGCCAGCAGCTCGGGGGAACCCACCTACGAGCAGTACTTC.

The chain recombines TRBV6-1 with TRBJ2-7, with 9 bases aligning to TRBD2. CDR1 and CDR2 from the germline V gene are MNHNS and SASEGT. With V trimmed by 7 bases and J by 7 bases, 14 bases remained unmatched. This CDR3 comprises 15 residues. The DNA of the CDR3 is TGTGCCAGCAATAGGGAGCTAGCGGGGCTTAGGGAGCAGTACTTC. The encoded protein is CASNRELAGLREQYF.

Note on this clone: The germline gene is not matched at one end of the junction; a read error may be the cause. The V gene is TRBV6-1, the J gene TRBJ1-5, with D perhaps matching TRBD1 (5 bases). The germline gives CDR1 MNHNS, CDR2 SASEGT. The CDR3 runs to 14 residues. CDR3 sequence: CASREGASNQPQHF. The CDR3 DNA reads TGTGCCAGCAGAGAAGGGGCTAGCAATCAGCCCCAGCATTTT.

The V call is TRBV5-1, the J call TRBJ2-3, with D possibly being TRBD2 (7 bases). Germline values: CDR1 SGHRS, CDR2 YFSETQ. The CDR3 is made up of 18 amino acids. V lost 0 bases and J lost 3, with 20 bases in between. This CDR3 is CASSLAFGAGARTDTQYF. DNA of the CDR3: TGCGCCAGCAGCTTGGCCTTCGGGGCGGGGGCGAGGACAGATACGCAGTATTTT.

The V and J genes are TRBV5-5 and TRBJ1-2; D is possibly TRBD1 (6 bases). The CDR3 consists of 13 residues. Between the trimmed V and J ends, which lost 3 bases and 7 bases, there was a span of 13 bases. Germline CDR1 reads SGHKS; CDR2 reads YYEKEE (reference sequence). The CDR3 coding sequence is TGTGCCAGCAGCTCAACAGGGTTTTTTGGCTACACCTTC. This sequence encodes CASSSTGFFGYTF.

This chain uses TRBV4-2 with TRBJ2-7; D unclear. The CDR3 is 13 residues long. Trimming took off 2 bases at V and 5 bases at J, with 10 bases between the two ends. The germline V gene has CDR1 LGHNA and CDR2 YNFKEQ. The DNA for the CDR3 is TGTGCCAGCAGCCAATCTCTAATGGACGAGCAGTACTTC. Translation: CASSQSLMDEQYF.

This chain links TRBV5-1 with TRBJ2-1; D is possibly TRBD1 (5 bases). Germline loops: CDR1 SGHRS, CDR2 YFSETQ. The CDR3 contains 13 residues. V was clipped by 6 bases and J by 10 bases, with 17 bases between them. CDR3 amino acids: CASTSVGVGEQFF. CDR3 nucleotides: TGCGCCAGCACCTCGGTAGGGGTAGGCGAGCAGTTCTTC.

The chain joins TRBV5-5 to TRBJ1-5; D is ambiguous. With 4 bases removed from V and 1 base from J, the gap between germline ends came to 18 bases. CDR3 length: 17 residues. Germline V CDR1 and CDR2: SGHKS, YYEKEE (reference sequence). CDR3 bases: TGTGCCAGCAGCCTGACTCCTTCCGACACCAGCAATCAGCCCCAGCATTTT. Protein: CASSLTPSDTSNQPQHF.

The genes are TRBV5-1 and TRBJ2-1; 9 positions match TRBD2. Germline CDR1 reads SGHRS; CDR2 reads YFSETQ. There are 14 residues in the CDR3. V shed 2 bases and J 5 bases; nucleotides not matched to a gene: 2. The CDR3 is CASSFSGRDNEQFF. The CDR3, as DNA: TGCGCCAGCAGCTTTAGCGGGAGAGACAATGAGCAGTTCTTC.

The chain combines TRBV29-1 with TRBJ2-5, with TRBD2 identical over 11 bases. The germline gives CDR1 SQVTM, CDR2 ANQGSEA. The CDR3 covers 15 residues. V lost 5 bases to trimming and J lost 4 bases; unmatched junction nucleotides: 9. This CDR3 is CSVRGPSGRSETQYF. The CDR3 nucleotides are TGCAGCGTTCGGGGGCCTAGCGGGAGGTCAGAGACCCAGTACTTC.

V gene TRBV7-9 combines with J gene TRBJ1-1; tentatively, D is TRBD1 (5 bases). Trimming left V 5 bases short and J 6 bases short, with 10 bases between. This CDR3 region has 12 residues. Germline V gene data show CDR1 as SEHNR and CDR2 as FQNEAQ (reference sequence). Here the CDR3 DNA reads TGTGCCAGCAGCAAACAGGTCTCTGAAGCTTTCTTT. It translates to CASSKQVSEAFF.

The chain uses TRBV6-6 and TRBJ1-1; tentatively, D is TRBD1 (5 bases). The CDR3 contains 14 residues. The germline V gene encodes CDR1 MNHNY and CDR2 SVGAGI (reference sequence). The V end was cut by 5 bases, the J end by 2 bases, with 12 bases between. The CDR3 nucleotides are TGTGCCAGCAGTGATCCGGGACGAAACACTGAAGCTTTCTTT. Protein product: CASSDPGRNTEAFF.

V usage is TRBV15 and J usage is TRBJ2-7; 11 positions agree with TRBD1. Per germline, CDR1 LNHNV and CDR2 YYDKDF (reference sequence). Germline trimming cut 4 bases from V and 4 bases from J; bases unmatched to any gene: 3. The CDR3 consists of 14 residues. Here the CDR3 reads CATSKDRGLYEQYF. Here the CDR3 DNA reads TGTGCCACCAGCAAGGACAGGGGGCTTTACGAGCAGTACTTC.